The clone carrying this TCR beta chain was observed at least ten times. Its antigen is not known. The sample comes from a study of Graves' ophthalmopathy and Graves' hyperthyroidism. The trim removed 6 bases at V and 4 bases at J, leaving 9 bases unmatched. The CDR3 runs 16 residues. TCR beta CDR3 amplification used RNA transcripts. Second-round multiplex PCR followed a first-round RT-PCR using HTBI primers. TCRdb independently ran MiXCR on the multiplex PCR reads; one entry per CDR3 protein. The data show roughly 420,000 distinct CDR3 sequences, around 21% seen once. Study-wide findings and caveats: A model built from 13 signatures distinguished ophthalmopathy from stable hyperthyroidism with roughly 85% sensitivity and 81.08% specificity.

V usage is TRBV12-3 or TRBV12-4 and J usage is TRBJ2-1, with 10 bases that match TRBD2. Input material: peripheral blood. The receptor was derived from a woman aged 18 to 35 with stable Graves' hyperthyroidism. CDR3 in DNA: TGTGCCAGCAGACTTCGGACTAGCGGCGAGTACAATGAGCAGTTCTTC. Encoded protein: CASRLRTSGEYNEQFF.